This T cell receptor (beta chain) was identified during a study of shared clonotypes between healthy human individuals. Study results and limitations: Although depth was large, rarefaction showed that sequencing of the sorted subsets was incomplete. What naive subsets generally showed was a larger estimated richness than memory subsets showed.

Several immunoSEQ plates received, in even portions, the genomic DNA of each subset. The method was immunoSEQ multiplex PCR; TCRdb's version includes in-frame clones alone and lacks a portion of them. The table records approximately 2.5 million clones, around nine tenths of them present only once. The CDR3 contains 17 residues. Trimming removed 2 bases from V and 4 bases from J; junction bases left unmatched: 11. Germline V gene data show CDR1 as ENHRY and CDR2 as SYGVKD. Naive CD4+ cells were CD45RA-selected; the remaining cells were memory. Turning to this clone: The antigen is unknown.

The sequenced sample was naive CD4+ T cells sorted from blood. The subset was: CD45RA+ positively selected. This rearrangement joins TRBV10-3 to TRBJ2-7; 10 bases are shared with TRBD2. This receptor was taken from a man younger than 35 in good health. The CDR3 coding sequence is TGTGCCATCAGTGAGACTCTAGCGGGAGAGAGGAATTACGAGCAGTACTTC. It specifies CAISETLAGERNYEQYF.